This T cell receptor beta chain was found in a study of regulatory dendritic cells for organ transplantation. Study-wide points: Memory T cells were less diverse than naive, with memory CD8+ most oligoclonal. Between individuals, the alloreactive memory CD8+ T cell pool differed considerably.

Naive CD45RA+ and memory CD45RO+ CD4+ or CD8+ T cells were FACS-sorted. Profiling relied on immunoSEQ multiplex PCR, and the TCRdb table lists in-frame clones only, not all of them. Of more than 35,000 clones in the sample, approximately 90% were seen once. Points on this clone: The antigen remains unidentified.

The sequenced sample was naive CD8+ T cells from blood. Subset described: CD45RA+ naive T cells. The source of this sequence is a human donor in good health.

As DNA, the CDR3 is TGTGCCAGTAGTGCAGGGCCCGGCTACACCTTC. As protein: CASSAGPGYTF. The J gene is TRBJ1-2, the V gene TRBV19; D is perhaps TRBD1 (5 bases). This CDR3 is 11 amino acids long. V dropped 5 bases and J dropped 8 bases, with 9 bases sitting between them. From germline, CDR1 is LNHDA and CDR2 SQIVND (reference sequence).